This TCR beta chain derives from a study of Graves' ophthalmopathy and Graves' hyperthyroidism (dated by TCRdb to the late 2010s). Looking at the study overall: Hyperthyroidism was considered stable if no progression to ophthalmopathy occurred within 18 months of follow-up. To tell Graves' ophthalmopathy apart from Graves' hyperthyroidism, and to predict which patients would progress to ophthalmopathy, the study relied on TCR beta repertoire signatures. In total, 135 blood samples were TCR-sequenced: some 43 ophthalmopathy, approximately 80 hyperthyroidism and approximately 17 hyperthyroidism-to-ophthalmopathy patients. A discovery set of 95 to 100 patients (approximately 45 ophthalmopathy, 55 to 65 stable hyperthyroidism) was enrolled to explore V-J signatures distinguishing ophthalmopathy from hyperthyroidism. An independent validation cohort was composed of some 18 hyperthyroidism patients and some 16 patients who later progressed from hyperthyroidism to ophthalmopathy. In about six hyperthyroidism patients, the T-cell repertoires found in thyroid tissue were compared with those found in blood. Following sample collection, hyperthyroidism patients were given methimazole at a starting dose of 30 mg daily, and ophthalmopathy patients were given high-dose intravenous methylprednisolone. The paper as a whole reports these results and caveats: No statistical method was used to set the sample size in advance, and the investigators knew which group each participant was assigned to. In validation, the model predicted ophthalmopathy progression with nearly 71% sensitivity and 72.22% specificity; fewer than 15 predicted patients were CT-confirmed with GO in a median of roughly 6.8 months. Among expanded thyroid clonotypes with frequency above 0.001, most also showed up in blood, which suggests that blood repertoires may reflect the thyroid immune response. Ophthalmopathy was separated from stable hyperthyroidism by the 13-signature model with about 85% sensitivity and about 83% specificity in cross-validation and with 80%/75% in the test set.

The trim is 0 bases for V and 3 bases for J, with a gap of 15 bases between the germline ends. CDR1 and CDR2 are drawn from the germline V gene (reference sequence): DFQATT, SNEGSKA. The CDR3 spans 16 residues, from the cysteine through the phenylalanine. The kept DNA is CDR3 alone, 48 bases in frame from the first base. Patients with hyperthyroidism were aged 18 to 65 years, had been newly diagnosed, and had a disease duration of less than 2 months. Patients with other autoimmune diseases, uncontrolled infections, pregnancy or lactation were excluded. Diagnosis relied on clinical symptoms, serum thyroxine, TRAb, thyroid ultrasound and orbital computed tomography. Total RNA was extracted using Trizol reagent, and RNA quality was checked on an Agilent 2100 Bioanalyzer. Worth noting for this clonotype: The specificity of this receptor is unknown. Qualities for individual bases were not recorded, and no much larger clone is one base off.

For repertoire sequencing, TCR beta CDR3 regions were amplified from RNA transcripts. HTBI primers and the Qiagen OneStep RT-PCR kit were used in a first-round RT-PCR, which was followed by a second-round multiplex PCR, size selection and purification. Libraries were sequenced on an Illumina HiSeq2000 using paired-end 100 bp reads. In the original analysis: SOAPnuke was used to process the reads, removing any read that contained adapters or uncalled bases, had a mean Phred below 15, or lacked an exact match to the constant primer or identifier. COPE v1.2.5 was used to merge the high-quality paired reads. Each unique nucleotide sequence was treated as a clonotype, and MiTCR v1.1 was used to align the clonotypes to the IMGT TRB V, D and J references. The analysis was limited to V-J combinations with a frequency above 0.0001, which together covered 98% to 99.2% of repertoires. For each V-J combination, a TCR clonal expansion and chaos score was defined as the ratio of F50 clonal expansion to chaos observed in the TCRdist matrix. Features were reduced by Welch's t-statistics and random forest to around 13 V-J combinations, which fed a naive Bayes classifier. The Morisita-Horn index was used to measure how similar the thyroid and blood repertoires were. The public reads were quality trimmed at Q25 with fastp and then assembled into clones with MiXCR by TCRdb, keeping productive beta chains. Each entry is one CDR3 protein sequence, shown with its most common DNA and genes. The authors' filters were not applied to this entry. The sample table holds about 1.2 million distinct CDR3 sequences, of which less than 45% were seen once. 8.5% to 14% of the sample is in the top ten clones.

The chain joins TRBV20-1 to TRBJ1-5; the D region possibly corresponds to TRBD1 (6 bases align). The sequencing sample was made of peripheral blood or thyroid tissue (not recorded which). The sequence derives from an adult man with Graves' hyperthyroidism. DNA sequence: TGCAGTGCTAGAGATACCAATCAGGGGTTCAATCAGCCCCAGCATTTT. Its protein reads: CSARDTNQGFNQPQHF.